This entry concerns a single T cell receptor beta chain. What it binds is unknown. Additional DNA sequences in this sample encode the identical CDR3. The data stem from a study of T cells in tuberculosis. The wider study: In South Africa, adults with active tuberculosis were compared with IGRA-negative and latently infected IGRA-positive adolescents. PBMC were archived before or within 7 days of starting treatment.

Germline V gene data show CDR1 as SGHRS and CDR2 as YFSETQ. V was clipped by 0 bases and J by 0 bases; unmatched bases: 3. The CDR3 has 16 residues. Libraries were prepared by immunoSEQ multiplex PCR; TCRdb keeps only in-frame clonotypes and omits some of them. The table lists tens of thousands of clones, around 82% of them singletons. Study conclusions and caveats: A GMM-specific repertoire classifier reached 80% to 90% accuracy, AUROC 0.7 to 0.9.

Regarding time point: new active TB diagnosis, blood taken before or within 7 days of starting treatment. Included patients were adults of at least 18, HIV-seronegative, South African. The input for sequencing was PBMCs, taken at tuberculosis diagnosis. The clonotype comes from an adult with tuberculosis. The rearrangement uses TRBV5-1 and TRBJ2-1; 7 bases map to TRBD2. DNA of the CDR3: TGCGCCAGCAGCTTGGGCGGGGGTAGCTCCTACAATGAGCAGTTCTTC. Its protein is CASSLGGGSSYNEQFF.